This record covers a single T cell receptor (beta chain). What it recognizes is unknown. This entry is derived from a study of cytomegalovirus exposure and HLA in healthy donors. Study-wide results and limits: One variant, a missense change in DCLRE1C, was linked in a later analysis to TCR beta V- and J-gene trimming. Owing to their indistinguishability, certain V segments, notably TRBV6-2 and TRBV6-3, were excluded.

The ends lost 2 bases at V and 8 bases at J; junction bases unmatched: 10. Germline V lookup: CDR1 SGHTA, CDR2 FQGNSA. The CDR3 consists of 17 residues. Donors were ostensibly healthy at sampling, although undocumented immune exposures were probable. Both 60 Vbeta primers and 13 Jbeta primers went into the PCR. The assay was immunoSEQ multiplex PCR, and TCRdb's table has in-frame clones only and misses some. This sample has over 150,000 clones, with 77% found just once. The TCR was taken from a woman in her forties in good health and CMV-seropositive. The V call is TRBV7-2, the J call TRBJ2-1; TRBD2 matches at 12 bases. Sequencing was performed on PBMCs. The CDR3 bases are TGTGCCAGCAGCTTAAAGGAGACTAGCGGGAGTCGGGATGAGCAGTTCTTC. It yields the protein CASSLKETSGSRDEQFF.